These 9 T cell receptor beta chains were sequenced from one sample in a study of response to subunit inactivated influenza vaccine. From the RT-PCR reads, TCRdb called clonotypes with MiXCR, one entry per CDR3 protein. The table shows 650,000 to 800,000 distinct CDR3 sequences, with 14% occurring only once. The sample here was PBMCs from blood, taken around 14 days before vaccination. Source of these receptors: a man over 45 who received an inactivated influenza vaccine.

The chain joins TRBV9 to TRBJ2-3; D gene unclear. V was trimmed by 2 bases and J by 7 bases, leaving 23 bases between them. The CDR3 is made up of 17 amino acids. The V gene's germline CDR1 is SGDLS and CDR2 YYNGEE. CDR3 nucleotide sequence: TGTGCCAGCAGCGTCGAGCCAGCTGCATCTGTGGGATATACGCAGTATTTT. It encodes CASSVEPAASVGYTQYF.

In its sample, this clonotype was seen a few times. The chain joins TRBV20-1 to TRBJ2-3; unclear D gene. Germline V gene sequence: CDR1 DFQATT, CDR2 SNEGSKA (reference sequence). V shed 3 bases and J shed 2 bases, with 12 bases lying between them. The CDR3 sequence is 14 residues long. CDR3 amino acids: CSASTQPFTDTQYF. The CDR3 nucleotides read TGCAGTGCTAGTACTCAGCCGTTCACAGATACGCAGTATTTT.

This clonotype was detected many times. V usage is TRBV12-3 or TRBV12-4 and J usage is TRBJ1-2; TRBD1 might be the D (5 bases). The CDR3 spans 13 residues. V lost 3 bases and J lost 4, with 9 bases in between. The CDR3 sequence: CASSLAGSYGYTF. CDR3 sequence (DNA): TGTGCCAGCAGTTTGGCAGGGAGCTATGGCTACACCTTC.

This clonotype was recorded many times. J is TRBJ1-6 and V is TRBV6-5, with a weak D call TRBD1 (5 bases). CDR3 length: 15 amino acids. Per germline, CDR1 MNHEY and CDR2 SVGAGI. V gave up 4 bases and J gave up 10 bases, with 17 bases separating them. CDR3 DNA sequence: TGTGCCAGCAGTTCCTCCGCCAGGGTGGAATCACCCCTCCACTTT. The encoded protein is CASSSSARVESPLHF.

This clonotype was picked up a small number of times. V and J are TRBV7-9 and TRBJ2-7; a weak D match, TRBD1 (5 bases). CDR3 length: 14 residues. The ends were cut back, 2 bases at V and 3 bases at J, with 11 bases in the middle. Germline CDR1 and CDR2: SEHNR and FQNEAQ (reference sequence). CDR3 loop: CASSLPARDYEQYF. The CDR3 coding sequence is TGTGCCAGCAGCTTACCGGCCAGGGACTACGAGCAGTACTTC.

A note on this clonotype: This clone may be a read error of a much larger clone one base away. This chain links TRBV12-3 or TRBV12-4 with TRBJ2-1; D uncertain. The CDR3 covers 14 residues. The CDR3 region is CGSSFSYRYNEQFF. In DNA form, the CDR3 reads TGTGGCAGCAGTTTTTCCTACAGATACAATGAGCAGTTCTTC.

This clonotype came up once. V and J are TRBV20-1 and TRBJ2-1, with D unresolved. The length of the CDR3 is 13 residues. The germline V gene encodes CDR1 DFQATT and CDR2 SNEGSKA (reference sequence). Trimming left V 1 base short and J 7 bases short, with 11 bases between. The CDR3 bases are TGCAGTGCTAGAGTCGGGTCAAGGAATGAGCAGTTCTTC. Its protein is CSARVGSRNEQFF.

This clonotype was counted a few times. The chain combines TRBV20-1 with TRBJ2-7, with a tentative D call TRBD1 (5 bases). Germline values: CDR1 DFQATT, CDR2 SNEGSKA (reference sequence). The CDR3 totals 16 residues. The V gene lost 0 bases and the J gene lost 7 bases, with 22 bases spanning the gap. CDR3 in DNA: TGCAGTGCTAGAGATGCAGGGTGGTACGACGGAGCGGAGCAGTACTTC. Its protein is CSARDAGWYDGAEQYF.

This clonotype was counted ten times or more. The J gene is TRBJ1-1, the V gene TRBV20-1, with TRBD1 matching 7 bases. V lost 6 bases and J lost 5; bases outside the gene matches: 9. This CDR3 spans 13 amino acids. Per the germline V gene, CDR1 is DFQATT and CDR2 is SNEGSKA (reference sequence). The CDR3 is CSAGTATRTEAFF. CDR3 DNA: TGCAGTGCCGGGACAGCGACAAGAACTGAAGCTTTCTTT.